This T cell receptor beta chain was identified during a study of shared clonotypes between healthy human individuals (dated by TCRdb to about 2020). About the full investigation: A few men and a couple of women, aged 18 to 49 years, made up the cohort. Blood TCR repertoires of four to six healthy adults were deeply sequenced to estimate repertoire size and the extent of clonotype sharing between individuals. For each donor, CD4 naive and CD4 memory were each given three plates, CD8 naive was given two plates, and CD8 memory was given one plate. Per donor, leukapheresis produced somewhere between about 0.85 and 8.9 billion PBMCs. To increase sequencing depth and limit assay-specific biases, different laboratories used diverse techniques to prepare libraries and sequence TCR repertoires.

TCR CDR3 regions were amplified from genomic DNA by multiplex PCR using the deep immunoSEQ assay. For each cell subset, the extracted genomic DNA was distributed evenly across all wells of several immunoSEQ 96-well plates, and each plate served as one replicate. For sorted subsets, each replicate PCR was loaded with about 0.2 ug genomic DNA, equivalent to 30,000 or so T cell genomes. The purified libraries were quantified using a Qubit 3.0 fluorometer, sized with a Bioanalyzer 2100, and then quantified again using the KAPA Library Quantification kit. Every immunoSEQ 96-well plate was sequenced on a dedicated single-read 150-cycle Illumina NextSeq 550 flow cell. Under the source paper's analysis protocol: The immunoSEQ output contained only junctional sequences without quality scores, so filtering could not match that applied to full-length reads. Sequences were annotated with PyIR, a Python wrapper for IgBLAST v1.9, using IMGT germline references to assign V/J genes and CDR3. Reads were filtered out if the reads had weak V/J assignments (E-value above 1e-6), no CDR3, stop codons, out-of-frame junctions, or ambiguous translated residues. V3J clonotypes were defined by identical inferred V gene, J gene, and CDR3 amino acid sequence. Percentage overlap between repertoires was calculated by dividing the number of shared unique clonotypes by the size of the smaller repertoire. Repertoire richness was assessed with RTK rarefaction, the Chao1 estimator, and Recon v2.1 estimates of unobserved clonotypes. Generation probabilities were computed with OLGA for all TCRbeta clonotypes obtained by the gDNA method from a handful of donors. TCRdb obtained this table from immuneACCESS and retained in-frame rearrangements with V and J assigned. These tables miss some clones; where compared with another copy, unresolved V genes account for less than half of the shortfall, and the remainder is unexplained. V and J calls and clone size are given by that table; D and trimming were obtained from the DNA. The sample table holds millions of clones, of which approximately 94% were seen once. Together, the top ten hold over 0.12% of the sample.

Taken from the germline V gene, the CDR1 and CDR2 loops are SGHDT and YYEEEE. The V end gives up 6 bases and the J end 7 bases, leaving 4 bases in the junction not matched to a gene. The cysteine opens and the phenylalanine closes a CDR3 of 14 amino acids. The DNA shown is the 42-base CDR3, in frame from base 1. Donors were healthy HIV-negative adults with no recently reported acute infections or vaccinations. Only Caucasian adults living in Nashville, Tennessee, USA were represented among the donors. CD4+ T cells were enriched by magnetic negative selection, after which naive cells were positively selected on CD45RA and the negative fraction was taken as the memory subset. After blood collection by leukapheresis, PBMCs were isolated using Ficoll-Histopaque density gradient centrifugation and then cryopreserved in the vapor phase of liquid nitrogen. Analytical flow cytometry was used to check the purity and quantity of every magnetically sorted T cell population. Genomic DNA was isolated from each sorted fraction and quantified by UV absorbance on a Nanodrop 2000c.

This clone showed up just a few times. Its antigen specificity is not known. The input lacks base qualities; no much larger clone sits a single base away. What the study reported, not specific to this receptor: Naive subsets generally had larger estimated clonotype richness than memory subsets did. Only blood was sampled, and tissue TCR repertoires likely differ from those in blood. The small number of donors limited the genetic and exposure-history diversity represented. Higher generation probabilities were observed for clonotypes shared by all four sorted-subset donors than for non-shared clonotypes. Sharing across four donors was observed for 4.5% to 6.5% of naive CD4, 3% to 3.5% of naive CD8, 2% to 2.5% of memory CD4, and over 0.3% of memory CD8 clonotypes. Based on pairwise subsampling, the degree of clonotype sharing among donors was expected to be affected by sequencing depth. Even with the large sequencing depth, rarefaction of the sorted-subset datasets indicated that sequencing was incomplete.

Sequenced material: naive CD4+ T cells sorted from blood. Interpreted using the paper, the cell subset or site label stands for: CD45RA+ positively selected. This chain is built from TRBV5-6 and TRBJ1-6, with 10 bases in between that match TRBD1. This TCR was sampled from a man younger than 30 in good health. The CDR3 sequence is CASTLDRGNSPLHF. The nucleotide sequence is given as TGTGCCAGCACCCTGGACAGGGGGAATTCACCCCTCCACTTT.